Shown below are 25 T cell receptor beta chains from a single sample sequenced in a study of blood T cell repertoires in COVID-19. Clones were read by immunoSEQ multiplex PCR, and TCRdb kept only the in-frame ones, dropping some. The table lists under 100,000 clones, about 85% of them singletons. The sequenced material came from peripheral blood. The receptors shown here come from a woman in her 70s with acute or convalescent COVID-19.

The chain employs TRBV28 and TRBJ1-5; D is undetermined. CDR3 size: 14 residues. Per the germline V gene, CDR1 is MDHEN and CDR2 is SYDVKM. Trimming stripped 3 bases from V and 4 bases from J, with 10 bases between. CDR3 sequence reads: CASSFTRDNQPQHF. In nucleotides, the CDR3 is TGTGCCAGCAGTTTTACACGGGATAATCAGCCCCAGCATTTT.

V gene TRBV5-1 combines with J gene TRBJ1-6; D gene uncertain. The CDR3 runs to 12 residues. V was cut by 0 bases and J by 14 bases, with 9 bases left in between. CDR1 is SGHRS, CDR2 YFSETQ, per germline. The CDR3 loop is CASSLDERALHF. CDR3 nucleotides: TGCGCCAGCAGCTTGGACGAGAGGGCCCTCCACTTT.

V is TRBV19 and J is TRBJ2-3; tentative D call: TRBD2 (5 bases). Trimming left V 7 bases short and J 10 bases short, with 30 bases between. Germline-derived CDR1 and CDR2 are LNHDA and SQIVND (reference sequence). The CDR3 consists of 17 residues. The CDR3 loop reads CASTADTPARGPVAQYF. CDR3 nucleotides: TGTGCCAGTACCGCCGACACCCCCGCCCGGGGTCCAGTGGCGCAGTATTTT. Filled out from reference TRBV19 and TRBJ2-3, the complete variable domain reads DGGITQSPKYLFRKEGQNVTLSCEQNLNHDAMYWYRQDPGQGLRLIYYSQIVNDFQKGDIAEGYSVSREKKESFPLTVTSAQKNPTAFYLCASTADTPARGPVAQYFGPGTRLTVL.

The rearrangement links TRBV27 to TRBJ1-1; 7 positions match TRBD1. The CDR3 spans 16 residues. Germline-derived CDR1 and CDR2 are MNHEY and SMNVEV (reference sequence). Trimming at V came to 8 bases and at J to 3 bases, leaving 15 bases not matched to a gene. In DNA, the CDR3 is TGTGCCAGCGGGTCCTTAGGGGGCTTTAGGGACACTGAAGCTTTCTTT. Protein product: CASGSLGGFRDTEAFF.

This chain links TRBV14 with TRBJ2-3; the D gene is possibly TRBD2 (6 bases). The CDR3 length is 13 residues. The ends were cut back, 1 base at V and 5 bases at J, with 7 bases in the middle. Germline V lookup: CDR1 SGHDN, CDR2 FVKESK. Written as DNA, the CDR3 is TGTGCCAGCAGCCAAGGGCGGGGAGATACGCAGTATTTT. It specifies CASSQGRGDTQYF.

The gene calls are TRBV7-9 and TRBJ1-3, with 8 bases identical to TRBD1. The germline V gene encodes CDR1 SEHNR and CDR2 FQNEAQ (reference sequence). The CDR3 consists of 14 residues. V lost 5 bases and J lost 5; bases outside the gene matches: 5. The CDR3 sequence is CASSRDRGRNTIYF. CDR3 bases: TGTGCCAGCAGCAGAGACAGGGGAAGAAACACCATATATTTT.

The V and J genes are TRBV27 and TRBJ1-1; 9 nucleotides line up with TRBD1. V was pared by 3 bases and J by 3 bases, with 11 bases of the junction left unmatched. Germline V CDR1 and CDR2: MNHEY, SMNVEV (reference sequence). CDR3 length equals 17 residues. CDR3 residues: CASSLRGQGRLDTEAFF. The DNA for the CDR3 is TGTGCCAGCAGTTTGAGGGGACAGGGCCGTCTGGACACTGAAGCTTTCTTT.

The CDR3 reads CASSYWQDRGANVLTF. CDR3 DNA sequence: TGTGCCAGCAGTTACTGGCAGGATCGTGGGGCCAACGTCCTGACTTTC. This chain links TRBV6-2 or TRBV6-3 with TRBJ2-6; D not certain. Germline V gene lookup returns CDR1 MNHEY and CDR2 SVGEGT. The CDR3 contains 16 residues. Trimming took off 1 base at V and 3 bases at J, with 10 bases between the two ends.

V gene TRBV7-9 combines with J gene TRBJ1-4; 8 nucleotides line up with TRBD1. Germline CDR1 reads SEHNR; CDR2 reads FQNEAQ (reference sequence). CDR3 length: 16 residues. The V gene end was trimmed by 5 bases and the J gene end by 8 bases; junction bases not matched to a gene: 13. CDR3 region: CASSPLGTGRGEKLFF. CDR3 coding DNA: TGTGCCAGCAGCCCGCTCGGGACAGGTCGCGGGGAAAAACTGTTTTTT.

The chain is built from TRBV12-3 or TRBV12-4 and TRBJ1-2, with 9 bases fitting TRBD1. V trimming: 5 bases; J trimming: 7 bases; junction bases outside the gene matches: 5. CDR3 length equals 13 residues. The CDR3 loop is CASSRTGEFGYTF. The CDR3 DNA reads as TGTGCCAGCAGTCGGACAGGGGAATTTGGCTACACCTTC.

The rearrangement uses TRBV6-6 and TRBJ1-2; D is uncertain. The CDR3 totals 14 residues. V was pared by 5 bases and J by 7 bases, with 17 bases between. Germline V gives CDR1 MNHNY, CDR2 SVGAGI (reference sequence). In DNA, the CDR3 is TGTGCCAGCAGTCATGACACGGAGGCAGCTGGCTACACCTTC. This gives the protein CASSHDTEAAGYTF.

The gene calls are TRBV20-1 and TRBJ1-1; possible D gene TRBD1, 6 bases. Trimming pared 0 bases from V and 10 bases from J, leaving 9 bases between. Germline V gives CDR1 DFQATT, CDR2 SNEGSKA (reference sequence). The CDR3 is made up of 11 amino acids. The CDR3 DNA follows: TGCAGTGCTAGAGATGAACAGGGAGCTTTCTTT. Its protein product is CSARDEQGAFF.

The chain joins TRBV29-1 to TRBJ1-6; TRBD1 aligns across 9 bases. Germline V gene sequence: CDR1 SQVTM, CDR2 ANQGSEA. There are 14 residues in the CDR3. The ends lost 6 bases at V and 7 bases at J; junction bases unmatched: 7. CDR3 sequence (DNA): TGCAGCGTCAGACCGGGGACAGGGAATTCACCCCTCCACTTT. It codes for CSVRPGTGNSPLHF.

The CDR3 loop reads CASSPSSGGNTGELFF. Written as DNA, the CDR3 is TGCGCCAGCAGCCCCTCTAGCGGGGGCAACACCGGGGAGCTGTTTTTT. The chain recombines TRBV5-1 with TRBJ2-2, with TRBD2 identical over 10 bases. The CDR3 has 16 residues. The J segment lost 2 bases and the V segment lost 4 bases, leaving 5 bases of the junction unmatched. CDR1 SGHRS and CDR2 YFSETQ come from the germline V gene.

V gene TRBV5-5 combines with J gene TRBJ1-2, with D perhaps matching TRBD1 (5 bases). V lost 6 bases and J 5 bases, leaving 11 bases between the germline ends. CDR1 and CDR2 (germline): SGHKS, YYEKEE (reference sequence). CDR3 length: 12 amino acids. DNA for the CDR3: TGTGCCAGCATTTCAGGGCGTTATGGCTACACCTTC. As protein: CASISGRYGYTF.

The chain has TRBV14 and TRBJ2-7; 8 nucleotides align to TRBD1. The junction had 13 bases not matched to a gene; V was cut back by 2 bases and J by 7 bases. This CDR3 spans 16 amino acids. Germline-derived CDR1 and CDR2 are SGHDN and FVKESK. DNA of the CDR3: TGTGCCAGCAGCCAATCTCAACACAGGGGGTCGAGAGAGCAGTACTTC. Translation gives CASSQSQHRGSREQYF.

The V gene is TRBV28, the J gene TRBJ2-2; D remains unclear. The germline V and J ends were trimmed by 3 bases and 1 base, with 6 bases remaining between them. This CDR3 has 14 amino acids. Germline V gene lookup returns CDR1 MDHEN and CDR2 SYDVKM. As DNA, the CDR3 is TGTGCCAGCAGTTTCCCGAGGAACACCGGGGAGCTGTTTTTT. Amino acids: CASSFPRNTGELFF.

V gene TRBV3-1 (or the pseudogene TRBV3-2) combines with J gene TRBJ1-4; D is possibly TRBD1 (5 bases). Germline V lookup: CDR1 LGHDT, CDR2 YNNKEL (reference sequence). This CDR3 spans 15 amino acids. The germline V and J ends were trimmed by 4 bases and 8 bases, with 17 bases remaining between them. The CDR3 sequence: CASSPRGVIIEKLFF. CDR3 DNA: TGTGCCAGCAGCCCTCGGGGGGTTATTATAGAAAAACTGTTTTTT.

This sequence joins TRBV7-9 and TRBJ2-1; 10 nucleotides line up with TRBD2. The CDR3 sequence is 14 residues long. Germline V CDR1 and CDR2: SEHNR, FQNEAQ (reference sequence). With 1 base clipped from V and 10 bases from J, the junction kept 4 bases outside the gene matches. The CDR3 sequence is CASSLVAGGREQFF. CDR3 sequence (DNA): TGTGCCAGCAGCTTAGTAGCGGGGGGACGAGAGCAGTTCTTC.

CDR3 DNA sequence: TGTGCCTGGAGTGTAACGGGGGGCACGAATGAGCAGTTCTTC. It specifies CAWSVTGGTNEQFF. This chain links TRBV30 with TRBJ2-1; perhaps TRBD2 as D (7 bases). The CDR3 has 14 amino acids. V was pared by 0 bases and J by 7 bases, with 13 bases between. Germline CDR1 GTSNPN, CDR2 SVGIG (reference sequence).

This CDR3 is CASSQGLTGELFF. The CDR3 region has the DNA TGTGCCAGCTCCCAGGGGCTCACCGGGGAGCTGTTTTTT. The gene calls are TRBV18 and TRBJ2-2, with a tentative D call TRBD1 (6 bases). This CDR3 contains 13 residues. Trimming shortened V by 6 bases and J by 4 bases, and 9 bases separated the two germline ends. Germline V gene lookup returns CDR1 KGHSH and CDR2 LQKENI.

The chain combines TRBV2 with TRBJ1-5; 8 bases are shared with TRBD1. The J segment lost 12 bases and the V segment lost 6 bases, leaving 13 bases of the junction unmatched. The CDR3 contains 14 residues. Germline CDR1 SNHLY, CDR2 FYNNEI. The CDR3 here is CASSEDRAVGDQHF. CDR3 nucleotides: TGTGCCAGCAGCGAGGACAGGGCGGTCGGGGACCAGCATTTT.

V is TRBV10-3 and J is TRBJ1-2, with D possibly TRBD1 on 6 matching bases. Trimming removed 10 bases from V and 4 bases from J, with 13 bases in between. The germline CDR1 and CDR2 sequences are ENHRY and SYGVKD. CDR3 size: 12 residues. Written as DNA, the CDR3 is TGTGCCACGCCTGGACAGTTCTATGGCTACACCTTC. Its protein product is CATPGQFYGYTF.

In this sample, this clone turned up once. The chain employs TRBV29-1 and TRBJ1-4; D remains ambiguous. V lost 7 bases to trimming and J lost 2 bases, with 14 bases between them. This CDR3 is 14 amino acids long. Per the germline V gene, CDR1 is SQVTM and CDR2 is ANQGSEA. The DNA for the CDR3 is TGCAGCGCCCGGAGGGCCTCCACTAATGAAAAACTGTTTTTT. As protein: CSARRASTNEKLFF.

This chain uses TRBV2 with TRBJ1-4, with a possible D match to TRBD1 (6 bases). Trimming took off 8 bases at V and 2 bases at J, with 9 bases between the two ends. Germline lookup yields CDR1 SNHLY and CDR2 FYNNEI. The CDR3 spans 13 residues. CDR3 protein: CASARGTNEKLFF. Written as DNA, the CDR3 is TGTGCCAGCGCTAGGGGGACTAATGAAAAACTGTTTTTT.